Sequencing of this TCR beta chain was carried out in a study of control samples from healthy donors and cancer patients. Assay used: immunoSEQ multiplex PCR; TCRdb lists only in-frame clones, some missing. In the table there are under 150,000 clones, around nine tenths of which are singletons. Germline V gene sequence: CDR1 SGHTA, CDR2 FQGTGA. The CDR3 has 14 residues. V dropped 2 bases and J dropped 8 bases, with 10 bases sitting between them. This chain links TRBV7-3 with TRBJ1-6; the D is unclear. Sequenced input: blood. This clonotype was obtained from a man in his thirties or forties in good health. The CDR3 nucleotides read TGTGCCAGCAGCTTACTCCCGGAGTATTCACCCCTCCACTTT. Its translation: CASSLLPEYSPLHF.